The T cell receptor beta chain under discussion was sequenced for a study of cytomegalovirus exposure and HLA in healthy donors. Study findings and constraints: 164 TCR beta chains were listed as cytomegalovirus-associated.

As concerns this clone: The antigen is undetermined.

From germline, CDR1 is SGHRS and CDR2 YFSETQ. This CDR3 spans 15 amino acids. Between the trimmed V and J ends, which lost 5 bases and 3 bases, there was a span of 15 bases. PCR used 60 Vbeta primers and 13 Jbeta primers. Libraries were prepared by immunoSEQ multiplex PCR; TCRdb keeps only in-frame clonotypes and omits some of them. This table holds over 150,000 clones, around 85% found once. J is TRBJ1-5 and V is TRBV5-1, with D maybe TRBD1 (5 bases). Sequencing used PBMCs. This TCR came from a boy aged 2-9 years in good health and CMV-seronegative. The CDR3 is CASSLEGLDNQPQHF. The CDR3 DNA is TGCGCCAGCAGTCTGGAGGGACTTGACAATCAGCCCCAGCATTTT. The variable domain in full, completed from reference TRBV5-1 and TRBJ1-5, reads KAGVTQTPRYLIKTRGQQVTLSCSPISGHRSVSWYQQTPGQGLQFLFEYFSETQRNKGNFPGRFSGRQFSNSRSEMNVSTLELGDSALYLCASSLEGLDNQPQHFGDGTRLSIL.